The clone carrying this T cell receptor (beta chain) has only a few counts. Its specificity is not known. These data belong to a study of T-cell memory formation after mild COVID-19. Study information: TCR clusters were largely donor specific.

Study results and limitations: Mainly in CM and EM were contracting CD4+ clones; CD8+ were in EMRA. Whereas later expanders leaned CD4+, clones contracting day 15 to 85 showed a balanced CD4/CD8 makeup.

cDNA libraries for TCR alpha and TCR beta, carrying sample barcodes and UMIs, came from 5'RACE with constant-segment primers. Using its own MiXCR run on the 5' RACE reads, TCRdb lists one record per CDR3 protein. The sample holds about half a million distinct CDR3 sequences, roughly 18% seen once. Germline CDR1 reads SGHRS; CDR2 reads YFSETQ. V lost 1 base, J lost 7 bases, and 3 bases stayed unmatched. This CDR3 has 14 residues. The gene calls are TRBV5-1 and TRBJ2-1; 9 bases are a match to TRBD1. The receptor's source is an adult woman who had mild COVID-19 (a few samples of this study predate the infection). Cell type and time point are not known. The sample was PBMCs or a T cell subset sorted from them (not recorded which). Here the CDR3 reads CASSLTGGRNEQFF. The CDR3, as DNA: TGCGCCAGCAGCTTGACAGGGGGCAGGAATGAGCAGTTCTTC.